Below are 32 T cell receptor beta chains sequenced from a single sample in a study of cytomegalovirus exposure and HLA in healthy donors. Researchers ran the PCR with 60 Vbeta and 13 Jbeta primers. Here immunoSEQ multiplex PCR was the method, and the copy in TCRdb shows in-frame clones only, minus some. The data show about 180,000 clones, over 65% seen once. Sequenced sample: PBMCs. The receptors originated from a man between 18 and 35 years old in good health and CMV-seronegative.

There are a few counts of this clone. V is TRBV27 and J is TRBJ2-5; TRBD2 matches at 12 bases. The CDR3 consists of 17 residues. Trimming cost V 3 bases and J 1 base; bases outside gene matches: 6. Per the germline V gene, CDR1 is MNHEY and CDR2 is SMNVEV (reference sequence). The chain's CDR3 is CASSFEGLAGAQETQYF. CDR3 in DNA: TGTGCCAGCAGTTTCGAGGGACTAGCGGGCGCCCAAGAGACCCAGTACTTC.

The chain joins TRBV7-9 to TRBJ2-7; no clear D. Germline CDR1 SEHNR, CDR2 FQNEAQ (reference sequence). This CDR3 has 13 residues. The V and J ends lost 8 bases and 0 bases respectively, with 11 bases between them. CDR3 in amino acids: CASSQVSSYEQYF. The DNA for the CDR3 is TGTGCCAGCTCCCAGGTTAGCTCCTACGAGCAGTACTTC. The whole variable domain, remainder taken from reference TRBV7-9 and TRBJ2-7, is DTGVSQNPRHKITKRGQNVTFRCDPISEHNRLYWYRQTLGQGPEFLTYFQNEAQLEKSRLLSDRFSAERPKGSFSTLEIQRTEQGDSAMYLCASSQVSSYEQYFGPGTRLTVT.

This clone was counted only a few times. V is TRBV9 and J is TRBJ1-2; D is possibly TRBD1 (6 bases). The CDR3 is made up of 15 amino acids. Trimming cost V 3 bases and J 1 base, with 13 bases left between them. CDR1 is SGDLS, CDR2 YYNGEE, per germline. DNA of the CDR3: TGTGCCAGCAGCGAAACAGGGCTGAGTAACTATGGCTACACCTTC. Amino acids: CASSETGLSNYGYTF.

The CDR3 DNA sequence: TGCGCCAGCAGCTTGGTCACGGAAAACATTCAGTACTTC. Protein: CASSLVTENIQYF. The V call is TRBV5-1, the J call TRBJ2-4, with no clear D. The CDR3 totals 13 residues. Trimming took off 0 bases at V and 5 bases at J, with 6 bases between the two ends. The V gene's germline CDR1 is SGHRS and CDR2 YFSETQ.

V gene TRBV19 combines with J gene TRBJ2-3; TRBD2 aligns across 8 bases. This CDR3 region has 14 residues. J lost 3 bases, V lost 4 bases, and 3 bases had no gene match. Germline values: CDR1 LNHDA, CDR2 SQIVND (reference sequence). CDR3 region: CASSTSGFTDTQYF. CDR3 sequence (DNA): TGTGCCAGTAGTACTAGCGGGTTTACAGATACGCAGTATTTT.

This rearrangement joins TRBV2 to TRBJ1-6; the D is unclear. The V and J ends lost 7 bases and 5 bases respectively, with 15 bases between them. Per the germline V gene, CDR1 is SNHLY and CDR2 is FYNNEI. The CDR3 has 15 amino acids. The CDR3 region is CASTRRTGDNSPLHF. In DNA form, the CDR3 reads TGTGCCAGCACCAGGCGGACGGGAGATAATTCACCCCTCCACTTT.

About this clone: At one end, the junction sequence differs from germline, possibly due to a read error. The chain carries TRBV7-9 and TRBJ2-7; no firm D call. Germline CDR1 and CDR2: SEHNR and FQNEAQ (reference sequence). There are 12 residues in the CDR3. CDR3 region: CSSSPKVGEQYF. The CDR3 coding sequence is TGTTCCAGCAGCCCGAAAGTCGGGGAGCAGTACTTC.

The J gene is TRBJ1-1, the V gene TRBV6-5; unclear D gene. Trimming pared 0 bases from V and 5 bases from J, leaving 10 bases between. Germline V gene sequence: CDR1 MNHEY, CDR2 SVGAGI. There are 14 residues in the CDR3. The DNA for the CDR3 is TGTGCCAGCAGTTACTCGGAGGGTTGGACTGAAGCTTTCTTT. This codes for CASSYSEGWTEAFF.

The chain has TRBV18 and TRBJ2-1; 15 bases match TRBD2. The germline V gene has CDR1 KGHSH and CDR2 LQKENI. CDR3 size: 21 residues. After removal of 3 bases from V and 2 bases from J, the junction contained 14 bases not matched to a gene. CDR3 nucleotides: TGTGCCAGCTCACCTCGAACCGCTAGGACTAGCGGGGGGGATACCTACAATGAGCAGTTCTTC. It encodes CASSPRTARTSGGDTYNEQFF.

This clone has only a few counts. The CDR3 nucleotides are TGTGCCAGCAGAAACCCGGGACAGGGGGCGAATGGCTACACCTTC. Translated, it gives CASRNPGQGANGYTF. The chain recombines TRBV6-6 with TRBJ1-2, with 12 bases that match TRBD1. The V gene end was trimmed by 6 bases and the J gene end by 6 bases; junction bases not matched to a gene: 8. The CDR3 contains 15 residues. Germline V gives CDR1 MNHNY, CDR2 SVGAGI (reference sequence).

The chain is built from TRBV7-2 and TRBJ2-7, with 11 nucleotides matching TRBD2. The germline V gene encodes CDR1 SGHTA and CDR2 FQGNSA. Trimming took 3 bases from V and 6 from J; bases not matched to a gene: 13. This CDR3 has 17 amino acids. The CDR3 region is CASSFTALGTSGSEQYF. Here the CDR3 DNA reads TGTGCCAGCAGCTTTACAGCGCTCGGGACTAGCGGAAGCGAGCAGTACTTC.

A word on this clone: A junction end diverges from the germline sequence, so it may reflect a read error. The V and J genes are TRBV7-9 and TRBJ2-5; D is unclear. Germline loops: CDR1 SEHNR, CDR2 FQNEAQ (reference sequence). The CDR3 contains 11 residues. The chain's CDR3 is CSSSHGETQYF. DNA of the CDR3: TGTTCCAGCAGCCACGGAGAGACCCAGTACTTC.

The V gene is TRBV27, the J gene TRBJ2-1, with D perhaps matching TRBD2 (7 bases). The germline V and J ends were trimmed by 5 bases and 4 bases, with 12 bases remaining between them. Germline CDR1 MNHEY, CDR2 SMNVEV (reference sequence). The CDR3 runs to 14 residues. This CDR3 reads CASSRGGDYNEQFF. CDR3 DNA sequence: TGTGCCAGCAGTAGGGGGGGGGATTACAATGAGCAGTTCTTC.

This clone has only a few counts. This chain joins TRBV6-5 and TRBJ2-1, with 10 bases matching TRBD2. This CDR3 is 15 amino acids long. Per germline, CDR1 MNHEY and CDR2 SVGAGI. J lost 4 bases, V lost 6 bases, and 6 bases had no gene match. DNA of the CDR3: TGTGCCAGCAGCCGGAGCGGGGGGGCTTACAATGAGCAGTTCTTC. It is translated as CASSRSGGAYNEQFF.

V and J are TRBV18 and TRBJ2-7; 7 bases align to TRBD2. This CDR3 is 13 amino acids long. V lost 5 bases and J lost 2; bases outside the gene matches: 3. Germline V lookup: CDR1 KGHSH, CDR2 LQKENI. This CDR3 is CASSSGNTYEQYF. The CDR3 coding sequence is TGTGCCAGCTCAAGCGGGAACACCTACGAGCAGTACTTC. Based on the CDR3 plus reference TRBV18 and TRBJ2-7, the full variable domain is NAGVMQNPRHLVRRRGQEARLRCSPMKGHSHVYWYRQLPEEGLKFMVYLQKENIIDESGMPKERFSAEFPKEGPSILRIQQVVRGDSAAYFCASSSGNTYEQYFGPGTRLTVT.

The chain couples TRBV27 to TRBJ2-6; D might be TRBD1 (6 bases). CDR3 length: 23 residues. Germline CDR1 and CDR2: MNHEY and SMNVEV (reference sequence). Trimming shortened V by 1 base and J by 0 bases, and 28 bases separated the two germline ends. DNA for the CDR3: TGTGCCAGCAGTTTATTCCGCACCTCACCTTCCGGGACACTAAGCTCTGGGGCCAACGTCCTGACTTTC. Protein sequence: CASSLFRTSPSGTLSSGANVLTF.

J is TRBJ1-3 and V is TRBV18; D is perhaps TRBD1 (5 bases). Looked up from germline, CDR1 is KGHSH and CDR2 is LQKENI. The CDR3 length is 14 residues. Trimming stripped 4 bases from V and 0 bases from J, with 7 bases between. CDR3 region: CASSRDFSGNTIYF. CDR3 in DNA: TGTGCCAGCTCACGGGACTTCTCTGGAAACACCATATATTTT.

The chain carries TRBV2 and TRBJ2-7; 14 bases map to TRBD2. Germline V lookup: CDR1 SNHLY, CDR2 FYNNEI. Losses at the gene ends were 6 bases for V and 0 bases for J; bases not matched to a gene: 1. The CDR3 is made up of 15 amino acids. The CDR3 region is CASRGTSGGSYEQYF. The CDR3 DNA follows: TGTGCCAGCAGGGGGACTAGCGGGGGCTCCTACGAGCAGTACTTC.

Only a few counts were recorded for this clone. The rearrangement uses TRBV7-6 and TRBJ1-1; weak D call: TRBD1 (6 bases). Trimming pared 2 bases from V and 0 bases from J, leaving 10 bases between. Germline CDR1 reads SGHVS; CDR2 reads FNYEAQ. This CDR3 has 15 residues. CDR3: CASSLSQGMNTEAFF. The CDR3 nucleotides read TGTGCCAGCAGCTTATCACAGGGCATGAACACTGAAGCTTTCTTT.

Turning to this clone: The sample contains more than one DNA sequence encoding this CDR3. DNA of the CDR3: TGTGCCAGCAGCCTTGACAGCTATGGCTACACCTTC. Translated: CASSLDSYGYTF. V is TRBV6-5 and J is TRBJ1-2; D possibly corresponds to TRBD1 (5 bases). V lost 6 bases to trimming and J lost 4 bases, with 9 bases between them. Germline V gene sequence: CDR1 MNHEY, CDR2 SVGAGI. The CDR3 spans 12 residues.

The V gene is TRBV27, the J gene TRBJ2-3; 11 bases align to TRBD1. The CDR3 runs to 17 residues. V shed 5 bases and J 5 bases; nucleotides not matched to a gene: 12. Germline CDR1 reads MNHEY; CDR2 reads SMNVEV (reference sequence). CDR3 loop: CASSPWTGGGEGDTQYF. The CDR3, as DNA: TGTGCCAGCAGTCCTTGGACAGGGGGCGGAGAGGGAGATACGCAGTATTTT.

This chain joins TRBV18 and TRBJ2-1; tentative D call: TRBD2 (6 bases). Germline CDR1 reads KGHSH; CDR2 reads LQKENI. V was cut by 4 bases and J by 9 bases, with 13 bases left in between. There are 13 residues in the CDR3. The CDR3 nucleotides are TGTGCCAGCTCACGACTAGGTGGTCGTGAGCAGTTCTTC. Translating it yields CASSRLGGREQFF.

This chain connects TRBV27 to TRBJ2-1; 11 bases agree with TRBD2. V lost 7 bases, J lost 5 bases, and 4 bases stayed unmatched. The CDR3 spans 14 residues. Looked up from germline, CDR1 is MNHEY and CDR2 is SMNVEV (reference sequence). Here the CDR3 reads CASTTSGGNNEQFF. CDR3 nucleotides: TGTGCCAGCACCACTAGCGGGGGTAACAATGAGCAGTTCTTC.

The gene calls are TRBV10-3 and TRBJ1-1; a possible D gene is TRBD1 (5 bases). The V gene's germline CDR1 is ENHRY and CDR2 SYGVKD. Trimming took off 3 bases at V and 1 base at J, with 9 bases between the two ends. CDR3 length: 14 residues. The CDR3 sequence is CAISDDRKNTEAFF. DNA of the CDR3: TGTGCCATCAGTGACGACAGAAAGAACACTGAAGCTTTCTTT.

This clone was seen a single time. Here the CDR3 reads CASSTDRGFGTQYF. The CDR3 DNA reads TGTGCCAGCTCAACGGACAGGGGATTTGGTACGCAGTATTTT. The chain employs TRBV18 and TRBJ2-3; 9 bases align to TRBD1. CDR1 is KGHSH, CDR2 LQKENI, per germline. The CDR3 spans 14 residues. V lost 5 bases, J lost 8 bases, and 8 bases stayed unmatched.

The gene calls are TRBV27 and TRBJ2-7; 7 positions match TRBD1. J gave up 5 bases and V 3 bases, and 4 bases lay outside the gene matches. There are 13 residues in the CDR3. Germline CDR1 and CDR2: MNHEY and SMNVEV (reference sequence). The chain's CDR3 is CASSFYRGHEQYF. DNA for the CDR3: TGTGCCAGCAGTTTTTACAGGGGCCACGAGCAGTACTTC.

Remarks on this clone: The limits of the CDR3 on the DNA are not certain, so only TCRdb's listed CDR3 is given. CDR3 sequence: CARSLAWDFASGANVLTF. This chain connects TRBV7-5 to TRBJ2-6; no DNA check was done on the table's D call, TRBD2. TRBV7-5 is noted as a pseudogene. Ends included, the CDR3 has 18 residues.

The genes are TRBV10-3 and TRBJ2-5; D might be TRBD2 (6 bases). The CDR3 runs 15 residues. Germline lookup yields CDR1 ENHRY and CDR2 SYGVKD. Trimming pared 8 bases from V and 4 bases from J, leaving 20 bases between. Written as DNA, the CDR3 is TGTGCCATCTCCCGGGACTCGGCCCGTTTAGAGACCCAGTACTTC. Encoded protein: CAISRDSARLETQYF.

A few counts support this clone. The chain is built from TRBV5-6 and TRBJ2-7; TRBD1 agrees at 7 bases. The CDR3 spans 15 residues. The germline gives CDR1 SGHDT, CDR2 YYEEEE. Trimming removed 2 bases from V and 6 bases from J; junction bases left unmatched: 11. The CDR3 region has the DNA TGTGCCAGCAGCTTCGGTGGACAGGCGACGGGCGAGCAGTACTTC. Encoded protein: CASSFGGQATGEQYF.

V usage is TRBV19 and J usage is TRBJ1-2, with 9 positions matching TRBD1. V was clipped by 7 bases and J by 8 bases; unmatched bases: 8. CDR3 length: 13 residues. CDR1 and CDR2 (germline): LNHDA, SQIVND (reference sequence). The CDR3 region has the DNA TGTGCCAGTACCCAATTCGACAGGGGGGGCTACACCTTC. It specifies CASTQFDRGGYTF.

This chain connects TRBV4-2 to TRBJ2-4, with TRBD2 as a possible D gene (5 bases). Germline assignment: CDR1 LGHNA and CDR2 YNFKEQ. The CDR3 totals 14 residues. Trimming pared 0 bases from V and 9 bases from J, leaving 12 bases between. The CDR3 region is CASSQEYYEGIQYF. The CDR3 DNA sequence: TGTGCCAGCAGCCAAGAGTACTATGAGGGCATTCAGTACTTC.

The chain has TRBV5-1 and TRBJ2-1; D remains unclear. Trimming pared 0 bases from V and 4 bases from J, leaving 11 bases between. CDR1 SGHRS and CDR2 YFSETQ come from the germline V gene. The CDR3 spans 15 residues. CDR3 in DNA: TGCGCCAGCAGCTTGGCTGGGCCATCATACAATGAGCAGTTCTTC. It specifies CASSLAGPSYNEQFF.